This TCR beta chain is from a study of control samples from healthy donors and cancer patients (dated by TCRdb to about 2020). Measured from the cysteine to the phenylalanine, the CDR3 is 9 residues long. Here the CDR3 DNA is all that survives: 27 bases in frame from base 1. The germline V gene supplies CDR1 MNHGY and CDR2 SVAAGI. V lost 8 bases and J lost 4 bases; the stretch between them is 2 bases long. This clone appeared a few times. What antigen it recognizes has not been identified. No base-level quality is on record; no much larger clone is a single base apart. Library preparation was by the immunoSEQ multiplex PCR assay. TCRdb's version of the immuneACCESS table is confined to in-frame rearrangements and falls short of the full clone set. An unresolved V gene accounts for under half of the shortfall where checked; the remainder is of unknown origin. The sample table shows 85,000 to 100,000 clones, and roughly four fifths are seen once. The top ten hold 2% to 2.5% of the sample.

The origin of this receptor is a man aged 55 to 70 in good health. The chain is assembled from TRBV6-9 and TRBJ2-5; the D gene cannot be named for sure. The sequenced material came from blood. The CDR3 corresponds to CASVETQYF. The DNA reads TGTGCCAGCGTAGAGACCCAGTACTTC.